What follows are 25 T cell receptor beta chains derived from one specimen sequenced in a study of control samples from healthy donors and cancer patients. Measured with immunoSEQ multiplex PCR; TCRdb has only the in-frame clones, and not every one. The sample carries more than 65,000 clones, about 87% recorded once. Specimen: PBMCs. The receptors were gathered from a woman aged 60-75 years with head and neck cancer.

The chain couples TRBV6-2 or TRBV6-3 to TRBJ2-2; D is undetermined. Trimming stripped 2 bases from V and 4 bases from J, with 11 bases between. Per germline, CDR1 MNHEY and CDR2 SVGEGT. The length of the CDR3 is 15 residues. CDR3 amino acids: CASSYVGFGTGELFF. The CDR3 DNA follows: TGTGCCAGCAGTTACGTGGGCTTTGGCACCGGGGAGCTGTTTTTT.

The chain carries TRBV29-1 and TRBJ2-7, with TRBD1 identical over 9 bases. J was trimmed by 1 base and V by 7 bases; bases with no gene match: 11. The CDR3 extends over 15 amino acids. Germline values: CDR1 SQVTM, CDR2 ANQGSEA. The CDR3 bases are TGCAGCGCGACTAAGCCGGGACAGGGTTCCTACGAGCAGTACTTC. It encodes CSATKPGQGSYEQYF.

V usage is TRBV23-1 and J usage is TRBJ2-2; the D is unclear. TRBV23-1 is noted as an ORF with a role that remains uncertain. The ends were cut back, 5 bases at V and 5 bases at J, with 15 bases in the middle. The CDR3 has 15 amino acids. The CDR3 region has the DNA TGCGCCAGCAGTTGTTCGGGTTCGAGGACCGGGGAGCTGTTTTTT. The encoded protein is CASSCSGSRTGELFF.

This chain uses TRBV27 with TRBJ2-7; 10 bases map to TRBD2. V lost 5 bases and J lost 5; bases outside the gene matches: 9. Germline CDR1 is MNHEY and CDR2 is SMNVEV (reference sequence). This CDR3 is 15 amino acids long. CDR3: CASSTSSGSSNEQYF. Written as DNA, the CDR3 is TGTGCCAGCAGTACCTCTAGCGGGAGTTCTAACGAGCAGTACTTC.

The V call is TRBV6-6, the J call TRBJ2-1; TRBD2 is a possible D gene (6 bases). The CDR3 is 15 residues long. The germline gives CDR1 MNHNY, CDR2 SVGAGI (reference sequence). V lost 10 bases to trimming and J lost 5 bases, with 21 bases between them. The CDR3 nucleotides are TGTGCCACCTTCCTGGGGCGGGATAGGGACAATGAGCAGTTCTTC. It codes for CATFLGRDRDNEQFF.

The table lists this clone with a count of one. The chain couples TRBV5-1 to TRBJ2-5, with TRBD2 identical over 9 bases. CDR1 and CDR2 from the germline V gene are SGHRS and YFSETQ. This CDR3 has 15 amino acids. Germline trimming cut 2 bases from V and 2 bases from J; bases unmatched to any gene: 4. CDR3 in amino acids: CASSFGTSNQETQYF. CDR3 DNA sequence: TGCGCCAGCAGCTTTGGGACTAGCAATCAAGAGACCCAGTACTTC.

The chain employs TRBV9 and TRBJ2-7; 7 bases fit TRBD1. This CDR3 spans 13 amino acids. Germline V CDR1 and CDR2: SGDLS, YYNGEE. The ends lost 0 bases at V and 6 bases at J; junction bases unmatched: 3. This chain's CDR3 is CASSVEAGGEQYF. The CDR3 DNA reads TGTGCCAGCAGCGTAGAGGCAGGGGGCGAGCAGTACTTC. Using reference TRBV9 and TRBJ2-7 for the parts outside the CDR3, the full variable domain is DSGVTQTPKHLITATGQRVTLRCSPRSGDLSVYWYQQSLDQGLQFLIQYYNGEERAKGNILERFSAQQFPDLHSELNLSSLELGDSALYFCASSVEAGGEQYFGPGTRLTVT.

The chain couples TRBV6-5 to TRBJ2-1; the D gene is possibly TRBD2 (6 bases). Deletions cut 6 bases from V and 3 bases from J, with 12 bases between. This CDR3 contains 14 residues. Germline-derived CDR1 and CDR2 are MNHEY and SVGAGI. The CDR3 DNA follows: TGTGCCAGCAGCCTTAGCGGATTCTACAATGAGCAGTTCTTC. This sequence encodes CASSLSGFYNEQFF.

Comments on this clone: This sample includes further DNA sequences coding for the same CDR3. This chain joins TRBV7-2 and TRBJ2-7, with D perhaps matching TRBD1 or TRBD2 (6 bases each). The CDR3 covers 16 residues. The V end was cut by 5 bases, the J end by 1 base, with 18 bases between. Germline CDR1 SGHTA, CDR2 FQGNSA. The CDR3, as DNA: TGTGCCAGCAGCGGAGGGGGTCGGGGGCAGTCCTACGAGCAGTACTTC. Translated: CASSGGGRGQSYEQYF.

This chain uses TRBV24-1 with TRBJ2-2; D might be TRBD1 or TRBD2, each matching 5 bases. The CDR3 spans 15 residues. The germline CDR1 and CDR2 sequences are KGHDR and SFDVKD. Trimming left V 3 bases short and J 3 bases short, with 10 bases between. The CDR3: CATSDAGTDTGELFF. The CDR3, as DNA: TGTGCCACCAGTGATGCCGGGACGGACACCGGGGAGCTGTTTTTT.

The chain joins TRBV12-3 or TRBV12-4 to TRBJ2-3; D could derive from TRBD1 or TRBD2 (6 bases each). Trimming left V 1 base short and J 8 bases short, with 7 bases between. This CDR3 spans 12 amino acids. The CDR3 DNA reads TGTGCCAGCAGTTTAGAGGGGGGTACGCAGTATTTT. This codes for CASSLEGGTQYF.

The chain links TRBV2 to TRBJ1-5; D may be TRBD1 (6 bases). V was pared by 6 bases and J by 4 bases, with 13 bases between. CDR3 length equals 14 residues. CDR1 SNHLY and CDR2 FYNNEI come from the germline V gene. The CDR3 DNA sequence: TGTGCCAGCAGCGCAGGGGAGGGGAATCAGCCCCAGCATTTT. Translated: CASSAGEGNQPQHF. Variable domain in full (rest from reference TRBV2 and TRBJ1-5): EPEVTQTPSHQVTQMGQEVILRCVPISNHLYFYWYRQILGQKVEFLVSFYNNEISEKSEIFDDQFSVERPDGSNFTLKIRSTKLEDSAMYFCASSAGEGNQPQHFGDGTRLSIL.

V is TRBV18 and J is TRBJ1-4, with D tentatively TRBD1 (5 bases). This CDR3 is built from 15 residues. Germline CDR1 and CDR2: KGHSH and LQKENI. The V end lost 3 bases, the J end lost 5 bases, and 13 bases lay between the germline ends. CDR3 DNA sequence: TGTGCCAGCTCACCGGGATCCGGGGGAAATGAAAAACTGTTTTTT. Its protein is CASSPGSGGNEKLFF.

The chain uses TRBV5-4 and TRBJ2-3; 10 nucleotides match TRBD1. The CDR3 runs 14 residues. The V gene end was trimmed by 4 bases and the J gene end by 4 bases; junction bases not matched to a gene: 3. Germline CDR1 is SGHNT and CDR2 is YYREEE (reference sequence). This chain's CDR3 is CASSRTGGADTQYF. The CDR3 nucleotides are TGTGCCAGCAGCCGGACAGGGGGGGCAGATACGCAGTATTTT.

Here the CDR3 reads CSARNDQQYF. CDR3 nucleotides: TGCAGTGCTAGGAACGATCAGCAGTACTTC. This chain joins TRBV20-1 and TRBJ2-7; D is undetermined. Germline V lookup: CDR1 DFQATT, CDR2 SNEGSKA (reference sequence). The ends were cut back, 3 bases at V and 8 bases at J, with 8 bases in the middle. This CDR3 has 10 amino acids.

This clone was recorded only once. The chain uses TRBV4-1 and TRBJ2-5; 11 bases are shared with TRBD2. CDR3 length equals 15 residues. Unmatched junction bases numbered 4, after V lost 3 bases and J lost 4 bases. CDR1 and CDR2 from the germline V gene are MGHRA and YSYEKL. CDR3 in amino acids: CASSQLGTSGETQYF. CDR3 in DNA: TGCGCCAGCAGCCAGCTGGGGACTAGCGGAGAGACCCAGTACTTC.

The V call is TRBV6-6, the J call TRBJ2-7, with TRBD2 as a possible D gene (5 bases). This CDR3 contains 11 residues. Trimming removed 6 bases from V and 7 bases from J, with 10 bases in between. Per germline, CDR1 MNHNY and CDR2 SVGAGI (reference sequence). DNA for the CDR3: TGTGCCAGCAGCCGAACGGGGGAGCAGTACTTC. Its translation is CASSRTGEQYF.

The chain carries TRBV9 and TRBJ2-5; D possibly corresponds to TRBD2 (5 bases). The length of the CDR3 is 14 residues. The germline gives CDR1 SGDLS, CDR2 YYNGEE. Trimming removed 0 bases at V and 4 bases at J, with 10 bases between. This CDR3 is CASSVGPGRETQYF. CDR3 sequence (DNA): TGTGCCAGCAGCGTAGGGCCGGGGAGAGAGACCCAGTACTTC.

The rearrangement uses TRBV11-3 and TRBJ2-1, with 8 bases matching TRBD2. The CDR3 runs to 14 residues. The V gene's germline CDR1 is SGHNT and CDR2 YENEEA. V lost 5 bases and J lost 8; bases outside the gene matches: 8. The CDR3 DNA follows: TGTGCCAGCAGCCCCGGGGGGGCTAGCCATGAGCAGTTCTTC. It codes for CASSPGGASHEQFF.

The rearrangement uses TRBV7-2 and TRBJ2-7; weak D call: TRBD2 (6 bases). The CDR3 spans 12 residues. CDR1 is SGHTA, CDR2 FQGNSA, per germline. The V gene lost 5 bases and the J gene lost 4 bases, with 9 bases spanning the gap. Here the CDR3 DNA reads TGTGCCAGCAGCAAGACTAGTTACGAGCAGTACTTC. It is translated as CASSKTSYEQYF.

The table lists this clone with a count of one. This chain uses TRBV5-1 with TRBJ2-3, with D hard to call. The CDR3 has 14 amino acids. Looked up from germline, CDR1 is SGHRS and CDR2 is YFSETQ. Trimming shortened V by 3 bases and J by 0 bases, and 8 bases separated the two germline ends. CDR3 coding DNA: TGCGCCAGCAGCTCAGCGTTTAGCACAGATACGCAGTATTTT. Amino acid sequence: CASSSAFSTDTQYF. Full variable domain (remainder filled in from reference TRBV5-1 and TRBJ2-3): KAGVTQTPRYLIKTRGQQVTLSCSPISGHRSVSWYQQTPGQGLQFLFEYFSETQRNKGNFPGRFSGRQFSNSRSEMNVSTLELGDSALYLCASSSAFSTDTQYFGPGTRLTVL.

The chain uses TRBV19 and TRBJ1-1, with D perhaps matching TRBD1 (5 bases). V was clipped by 3 bases and J by 3 bases, with 8 bases between them. The germline gives CDR1 LNHDA, CDR2 SQIVND (reference sequence). This CDR3 region has 13 residues. CDR3 protein: CASSMGGDTEAFF. In DNA, the CDR3 is TGTGCCAGTAGTATGGGAGGGGACACTGAAGCTTTCTTT.

The rearrangement uses TRBV27 and TRBJ2-1; D gene ambiguous. Looked up from germline, CDR1 is MNHEY and CDR2 is SMNVEV (reference sequence). The length of the CDR3 is 16 residues. Trimming shortened V by 5 bases and J by 3 bases, and 17 bases separated the two germline ends. CDR3 DNA sequence: TGTGCCAGCAGTCCCTTGCTGGCTCTATTCTACAATGAGCAGTTCTTC. This gives the protein CASSPLLALFYNEQFF.

The chain has TRBV15 and TRBJ2-7; 10 positions match TRBD2. Unmatched junction bases numbered 7, after V lost 0 bases and J lost 5 bases. The CDR3 length is 16 residues. CDR1 is LNHNV, CDR2 YYDKDF, per germline (reference sequence). The CDR3: CATSREMASGSDEQYF. CDR3 nucleotide sequence: TGTGCCACCAGCAGAGAAATGGCTAGCGGGAGTGACGAGCAGTACTTC.

The chain joins TRBV5-4 to TRBJ2-5; possibly TRBD2 for D (7 bases). Germline assignment: CDR1 SGHNT and CDR2 YYREEE (reference sequence). The CDR3 length is 15 residues. Between the trimmed V and J ends, which lost 4 bases and 2 bases, there was a span of 15 bases. The CDR3 here is CASSKIGGGQETQYF. Written as DNA, the CDR3 is TGTGCCAGCAGCAAGATAGGGGGGGGGCAAGAGACCCAGTACTTC.